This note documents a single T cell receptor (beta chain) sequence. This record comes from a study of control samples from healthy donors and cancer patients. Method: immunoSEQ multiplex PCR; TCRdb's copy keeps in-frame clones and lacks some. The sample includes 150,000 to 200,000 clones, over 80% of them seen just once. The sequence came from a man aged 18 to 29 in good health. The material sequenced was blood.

CDR3 residues: CASSLSGGYTF. DNA of the CDR3: TGTGCCAGCAGTTTATCCGGTGGCTACACCTTC. The rearrangement links TRBV28 to TRBJ1-2, with no clear D. Trimming stripped 1 base from V and 7 bases from J, with 4 bases between. Germline assignment: CDR1 MDHEN and CDR2 SYDVKM. CDR3 length equals 11 residues.